The following is a T cell receptor beta chain sequence with its context. Produced via immunoSEQ multiplex PCR; TCRdb's table is partial and in-frame only. The sample lists a few hundred thousand clones; less than 95% were seen once. This sample stems from a study of blood T cell repertoires in COVID-19. Trimming took 3 bases from V and 5 from J; bases not matched to a gene: 16. The CDR3 covers 19 residues. CDR1 SGHRS and CDR2 YFSETQ come from the germline V gene. The study counted Cohort 3 donors as recovered given two negative PCRs, clearance, or symptom resolution. The sequencing sample was made of PBMCs or T cells enriched from blood (not recorded which). This chain connects TRBV5-1 to TRBJ2-5; 13 bases are shared with TRBD2. The TCR comes from a man younger than 35 who had recovered from COVID-19. CDR3 region: CASSSGLQPGLAGLETQYF. The DNA for the CDR3 is TGCGCCAGCAGCTCCGGCCTACAACCGGGACTAGCGGGGTTGGAGACCCAGTACTTC.